This is a list of T cell receptor beta chains from one sample in a study of identical twins. From the 5' RACE reads, TCRdb called clonotypes with MiXCR, one entry per CDR3 protein. The sample consists of about 210,000 distinct CDR3 sequences, approximately 9% of them appearing once. Sequencing was carried out using memory (CD45RO+) T cells sorted from blood. Every receptor here comes from a woman under 30 in good health. Each CDR3 is given with its conserved first and last residue. A D gene is named only where the DNA matches it firmly. Size values are once, few and many counts, or a class for expanded clones, and some rows have none.

CDR3 length	clone size	J gene	V gene	D gene	CDR3 DNA	CDR3 protein
14	NA	TRBJ2-5	TRBV7-9	TRBD2	TGTGCCAGCAGCCCTGGGGGACTAGCGGCCATCCTGAACTTC	CASSPGGLAAILNF
14	NA	TRBJ2-3	TRBV20-1	NA	TGCAGTGCTCTGCGGGATCGGGCAGCAGATACGCAGTATTTT	CSALRDRAADTQYF
15	NA	TRBJ2-7	TRBV7-2	NA	TGTGCCAGCAGCTTAGATTCAGCAGGATCCTACGAGCAGTACTTC	CASSLDSAGSYEQYF
15	few	TRBJ2-7	TRBV6-1	TRBD2	TGTGCCAGCAGGCCTGCCGGGACTAGCTCCTACGAGCAGTACTTC	CASRPAGTSSYEQYF
15	NA	TRBJ1-1	TRBV2	NA	TGTGCCAGCAGTGAACTCGGTCTAGGGGGCACTGAAGCTTTCTTT	CASSELGLGGTEAFF
13	NA	TRBJ2-3	TRBV10-2	NA	TGCGCCAGCACGCCGGGGCAGGCAGATACGCAGTATTTT	CASTPGQADTQYF
12	NA	TRBJ2-3	TRBV28	NA	TGTGCCAGCAGTTACGGCACAGATACGCAGTATTTT	CASSYGTDTQYF
15	NA	TRBJ2-1	TRBV5-1	TRBD2	TGCGCCAGCAGCCCGGGACTAGCGGGGGGTCCTGAGCAGTTCTTC	CASSPGLAGGPEQFF
13	few	TRBJ1-1	TRBV5-6	NA	TGTGCCAGCAGCCCGACAGGTGTGATCGAAGCTTTCTTT	CASSPTGVIEAFF
14	NA	TRBJ1-3	TRBV12-3/TRBV12-4	NA	TGTGCCAGCAGAGACATCCGCTCTGGAAACACCATATATTTT	CASRDIRSGNTIYF
21	NA	TRBJ2-6	TRBV7-3	TRBD1	TGTGCCAGCAGCTTAAGACAGCTCAGGGGGATGGAAGACTCTGGGGCCAACGTCCTGACTTTC	CASSLRQLRGMEDSGANVLTF
15	NA	TRBJ2-3	TRBV3-1	NA	TGTGCCAGCAGCCAATGGGGGGGGGGCCAAGATACGCAGTATTTT	CASSQWGGGQDTQYF
17	few	TRBJ2-4	TRBV6-2/TRBV6-3	NA	TGTGCCAGCAGTTACTCCAGTGACAGACTAGCCAAAAACATTCAGTACTTC	CASSYSSDRLAKNIQYF
19	NA	TRBJ2-1	TRBV27	NA	TGTGCCAGCCGCTTCCGGGACCAAGTTAAACATCCCGACTACAATGAGCAGTTCTTC	CASRFRDQVKHPDYNEQFF
16	few	TRBJ1-2	TRBV27	TRBD1	TGTGCCAGCAGTTTAACAGCGGGGACAGCCAACTATGGCTACACCTTC	CASSLTAGTANYGYTF
18	many	TRBJ2-1	TRBV7-8	TRBD2	TGTGCCAGCAGTTACTCAGCCGGGACTAGCGGGAGGGGAAATGAGCAGTTCTTC	CASSYSAGTSGRGNEQFF
14	few	TRBJ1-2	TRBV12-3/TRBV12-4	NA	TGTGCCAGCAGTTTGGGCGGTCGCAACTATGGCTACACCTTC	CASSLGGRNYGYTF
16	few	TRBJ2-1	TRBV6-5	TRBD2	TGTGCCAGCAGTTACTCGATCCAGCGGGGCCAGAATGAGCAGTTCTTC	CASSYSIQRGQNEQFF
13	few	TRBJ1-1	TRBV6-2/TRBV6-3	NA	TGTGCCAGCAAGCGGGGAGTGAACACTGAAGCTTTCTTT	CASKRGVNTEAFF
15	many	TRBJ2-7	TRBV5-5	TRBD1	TGTGCCAGCTCCGGACAGGCACGGTATTCCTACGAGCAGTACTTC	CASSGQARYSYEQYF
15	NA	TRBJ2-3	TRBV7-9	TRBD2	TGTGCCAGCAGTCCTACTAGCGGCGGCACAGATACGCAGTATTTT	CASSPTSGGTDTQYF
12	few	TRBJ1-2	TRBV6-6	NA	TGTGCCAGCAGTTACGGGGTTCTAGGCTACACCTTC	CASSYGVLGYTF
14	many	TRBJ2-7	TRBV28	NA	TGTGCCAGCAGTTCCGCCGGGGTTTCCTACGAGCAGTACTTC	CASSSAGVSYEQYF
15	few	TRBJ1-6	TRBV5-1	NA	TGCGCCAGCAGCTTGGCCACGGCGGTCAATTCACCCCTCCACTTT	CASSLATAVNSPLHF